This is a list of T cell receptor beta chains from one sample in a study of shared clonotypes between healthy human individuals. The data were produced by immunoSEQ multiplex PCR, yet TCRdb's version contains in-frame clones alone and is incomplete. The data show 750,000 to 1,000,000 clones, with about 91% seen just once and less than 25% held by the top ten. Sequencing input: naive CD8+ T cells sorted from blood. These receptors were obtained from a young man in good health. Each CDR3 is given with its conserved first and last residue.

CASSFVVGESTDTQYF	16	TRBV7-9
CASSLIGSHEQFF	13	TRBV27
CASSLGTGRLSYNEQFF	17	TRBV7-6
CASSLKGYNEQFF	13	TRBV11-2
CASSETGGLDTEAFF	15	TRBV6-1
CATSTGTSGYEQYF	14	TRBV15
CASSPLGAGAGTDTQYF	17	TRBV18
CAISVGEDEKLFF	13	TRBV10-3
CASSTPTSLTSDEQFF	16	TRBV28
CASRWTGTTYEQYF	14	TRBV19
CASSLGRETRVNTEAFF	17	TRBV11-2
CASSLVAGLNTEAFF	15	TRBV5-4
CVRSRRISGELAEQYF	16	TRBV7-5
CASSESGLNTEAFF	14	TRBV10-1
CASSLWPGDEQYF	13	TRBV27
CASLGRRDIRRGEQFF	16	TRBV6-6
CASSWNRDRYNEQFF	15	TRBV7-9
CASSPGAGADTQYF	14	TRBV18
CASSDGGDRPDNEQFF	16	TRBV2
CASSPRVRFTDTQYF	15	TRBV11-2